These 21 T cell receptor beta chains were sequenced from one sample in a study of blood T cell repertoires in COVID-19. The method was immunoSEQ multiplex PCR; TCRdb's version includes in-frame clones alone and lacks a portion of them. The profile shows 270,000 or so clones, approximately 83% of them singletons. The sequenced sample was PBMCs or T cells enriched from blood (not recorded which). The receptors shown here come from a man in his fifties who had recovered from COVID-19.

The chain combines TRBV5-1 with TRBJ1-1; perhaps TRBD1 as D (6 bases). This CDR3 is built from 14 residues. Germline V CDR1 and CDR2: SGHRS, YFSETQ. V lost 4 bases and J lost 0, with 10 bases in between. CDR3 coding DNA: TGCGCCAGCAGCGTCACAGGGTTGAACACTGAAGCTTTCTTT. It specifies CASSVTGLNTEAFF. The variable domain in full, with the rest retrieved from reference TRBV5-1 and TRBJ1-1, is KAGVTQTPRYLIKTRGQQVTLSCSPISGHRSVSWYQQTPGQGLQFLFEYFSETQRNKGNFPGRFSGRQFSNSRSEMNVSTLELGDSALYLCASSVTGLNTEAFFGQGTRLTVV.

This clone showed up just a few times. The chain has TRBV7-8 and TRBJ1-1, with 7 bases identical to TRBD1. The CDR3 extends over 15 amino acids. Germline values: CDR1 SGHVS, CDR2 FQNEAQ. V lost 5 bases, J lost 1 base, and 7 bases stayed unmatched. The CDR3 reads CASSLRDSPNTEAFF. CDR3 nucleotide sequence: TGTGCCAGCAGCCTGCGGGACAGCCCGAACACTGAAGCTTTCTTT.

The chain carries TRBV19 and TRBJ2-3, with 11 bases fitting TRBD1. This CDR3 is 15 amino acids long. V lost 5 bases, J lost 4 bases, and 5 bases stayed unmatched. Germline loops: CDR1 LNHDA, CDR2 SQIVND (reference sequence). The CDR3 is CASSLRGQGADTQYF. The CDR3 DNA reads TGTGCCAGTAGTCTCCGGGGACAGGGGGCAGATACGCAGTATTTT. The whole variable domain, remainder taken from reference TRBV19 and TRBJ2-3, is DGGITQSPKYLFRKEGQNVTLSCEQNLNHDAMYWYRQDPGQGLRLIYYSQIVNDFQKGDIAEGYSVSREKKESFPLTVTSAQKNPTAFYLCASSLRGQGADTQYFGPGTRLTVL.

The chain uses TRBV18 and TRBJ1-3; D is unclear. This CDR3 is built from 16 residues. V lost 3 bases and J 0 bases, leaving 12 bases between the germline ends. Germline CDR1 reads KGHSH; CDR2 reads LQKENI. The CDR3 reads CASSPSLLGSGNTIYF. The CDR3 coding sequence is TGTGCCAGCTCACCCTCGTTACTTGGCTCTGGAAACACCATATATTTT.

This clone appeared a single time. This chain connects TRBV11-3 to TRBJ2-7; tentative D call: TRBD1 (6 bases). The CDR3 is 13 amino acids. From germline, CDR1 is SGHNT and CDR2 YENEEA. V was pared by 1 base and J by 4 bases, with 8 bases between. CDR3 sequence reads: CASSLGDNYEQYF. CDR3 in DNA: TGTGCCAGCAGCTTAGGGGACAATTACGAGCAGTACTTC.

This clone has just one count. J is TRBJ1-1 and V is TRBV5-5, with 7 bases fitting TRBD1. Germline V CDR1 and CDR2: SGHKS, YYEKEE (reference sequence). Losses at the gene ends were 3 bases for V and 5 bases for J; bases not matched to a gene: 10. This CDR3 contains 15 residues. CDR3 loop: CASSSVGTVGTEAFF. Written as DNA, the CDR3 is TGTGCCAGCAGCTCGGTTGGGACAGTGGGTACTGAAGCTTTCTTT.

The CDR3 nucleotides are TGTGCCAGCAGGAATCGTGAGGGGGCCTACAATGAGCAGTTCTTC. Encoded protein: CASRNREGAYNEQFF. The rearrangement uses TRBV25-1 and TRBJ2-1; perhaps TRBD1 as D (6 bases). CDR1 and CDR2 (germline): MGHDK, SYGVNS. The V end lost 6 bases, the J end lost 2 bases, and 14 bases lay between the germline ends. This CDR3 is 15 amino acids long.

The chain recombines TRBV7-8 with TRBJ1-6, with TRBD1 as a possible D gene (6 bases). The CDR3 has 14 residues. The germline V and J ends were trimmed by 3 bases and 7 bases, with 10 bases remaining between them. CDR1 and CDR2 (germline): SGHVS, FQNEAQ. The CDR3 sequence: CASSLLQGNSPLHF. DNA of the CDR3: TGTGCCAGCAGCTTGCTTCAGGGGAATTCACCCCTCCACTTT.

This clone has only a few counts. The J gene is TRBJ2-7, the V gene TRBV20-1, with D possibly TRBD2 on 7 matching bases. Germline CDR1 DFQATT, CDR2 SNEGSKA (reference sequence). The length of the CDR3 is 11 residues. The V end lost 6 bases, the J end lost 6 bases, and 12 bases lay between the germline ends. CDR3 residues: CSAGGLVEQYF. CDR3 nucleotide sequence: TGCAGTGCGGGGGGGCTGGTCGAGCAGTACTTC.

The gene calls are TRBV6-6 and TRBJ1-2; D is perhaps TRBD1 (6 bases). Germline values: CDR1 MNHNY, CDR2 SVGAGI (reference sequence). The V end was cut by 5 bases, the J end by 4 bases, with 14 bases between. The CDR3 runs to 14 residues. The CDR3 region has the DNA TGTGCCAGCAGTCACATCGGGGGGGCCTATGGCTACACCTTC. Residues: CASSHIGGAYGYTF.

The chain employs TRBV10-3 and TRBJ2-5; 8 nucleotides line up with TRBD2. V was pared by 0 bases and J by 5 bases, with 5 bases of the junction left unmatched. Germline CDR1 reads ENHRY; CDR2 reads SYGVKD. The CDR3 loop spans 15 amino acids. CDR3 sequence (DNA): TGTGCCATCAGTGAGTCGACCCTAGCGGGTGAGACCCAGTACTTC. It translates to CAISESTLAGETQYF.

The chain uses TRBV29-1 and TRBJ2-2; D might be TRBD2 (6 bases). CDR3 length: 13 residues. V was clipped by 7 bases and J by 4 bases, with 13 bases between them. Germline CDR1 reads SQVTM; CDR2 reads ANQGSEA. CDR3 sequence: CSARPGGTGELFF. CDR3 sequence (DNA): TGCAGCGCCCGCCCCGGGGGCACCGGGGAGCTGTTTTTT.

The V call is TRBV18, the J call TRBJ2-1, with 9 bases that match TRBD2. Germline lookup yields CDR1 KGHSH and CDR2 LQKENI. The CDR3 contains 15 residues. The ends lost 3 bases at V and 6 bases at J; junction bases unmatched: 6. The CDR3: CASSPILAGSNEQFF. The CDR3, as DNA: TGTGCCAGCTCACCGATCCTAGCGGGGTCCAATGAGCAGTTCTTC.

The chain links TRBV4-1 to TRBJ1-5, with TRBD1 matching 10 bases. V trimming: 4 bases; J trimming: 5 bases; junction bases outside the gene matches: 14. Looked up from germline, CDR1 is MGHRA and CDR2 is YSYEKL. This CDR3 comprises 18 residues. The CDR3 is CASSPTPGQGSRDQPQHF. CDR3 in DNA: TGCGCCAGCAGCCCCACCCCGGGACAGGGGTCCCGGGATCAGCCCCAGCATTTT.

The chain combines TRBV18 with TRBJ1-4; no definite D call. The length of the CDR3 is 15 residues. CDR1 and CDR2 (germline): KGHSH, LQKENI. V was pared by 4 bases and J by 3 bases, with 12 bases between. CDR3 region: CASSRRVLANEKLFF. In nucleotides, the CDR3 is TGTGCCAGCTCACGACGGGTGTTAGCTAATGAAAAACTGTTTTTT.

This chain connects TRBV6-1 to TRBJ2-6, with D possibly matching TRBD1 (6 bases). The V gene lost 2 bases and the J gene lost 2 bases, with 13 bases spanning the gap. CDR3 length: 17 amino acids. Germline V lookup: CDR1 MNHNS, CDR2 SASEGT. The CDR3 sequence: CASSESARQAGANVLTF. For the CDR3, the DNA is TGTGCCAGCAGTGAATCCGCTAGACAGGCTGGGGCCAACGTCCTGACTTTC.

V is TRBV4-1 and J is TRBJ2-1, with TRBD2 matching over 7 bases. V was clipped by 5 bases and J by 6 bases; unmatched bases: 13. This CDR3 region has 16 residues. Germline loops: CDR1 MGHRA, CDR2 YSYEKL. The CDR3 is CASSSQLTSGTNEQFF. DNA for the CDR3: TGCGCCAGCAGCTCACAGCTAACGAGCGGGACCAATGAGCAGTTCTTC.

The V call is TRBV7-2, the J call TRBJ2-1; a weak D match, TRBD2 (6 bases). The CDR3 spans 17 residues. Germline loops: CDR1 SGHTA, CDR2 FQGNSA. Trimming pared 1 base from V and 1 base from J, leaving 14 bases between. The CDR3 nucleotides are TGTGCCAGCAGCTTAGGGACACTAGCTAGGTCCTACAATGAGCAGTTCTTC. Translating it yields CASSLGTLARSYNEQFF.

The chain uses TRBV19 and TRBJ2-3; TRBD1 agrees at 9 bases. V lost 5 bases to trimming and J lost 6 bases; unmatched junction nucleotides: 6. The CDR3 loop spans 14 amino acids. CDR1 is LNHDA and CDR2 is SQIVND in the germline V gene (reference sequence). CDR3 nucleotide sequence: TGTGCCAGTAGTGTGGGACAGGGAGCGGATACGCAGTATTTT. Amino acids: CASSVGQGADTQYF.

V and J are TRBV18 and TRBJ1-3; a weak D match, TRBD1 (6 bases). Germline loops: CDR1 KGHSH, CDR2 LQKENI. This CDR3 spans 15 amino acids. Trimming shortened V by 5 bases and J by 0 bases, and 11 bases separated the two germline ends. The CDR3 DNA reads TGTGCCAGCTCATTTGGACAGCACTCTGGAAACACCATATATTTT. It is translated as CASSFGQHSGNTIYF.

V usage is TRBV11-3 and J usage is TRBJ2-7; 12 bases match TRBD2. Germline V gene data show CDR1 as SGHNT and CDR2 as YENEEA. This CDR3 contains 17 residues. V trimming: 1 base; J trimming: 2 bases; junction bases outside the gene matches: 6. The CDR3 region is CASSLGQLAGGTYEQYF. The CDR3 DNA follows: TGTGCCAGCAGCTTAGGTCAACTAGCGGGAGGCACCTACGAGCAGTACTTC.